This is a list of T cell receptor beta chains from one sample in a study of T cells after yellow fever vaccination. Via MiXCR, TCRdb re-called the 5' RACE reads, giving one row per CDR3 protein. The table includes about 260,000 distinct CDR3 sequences, about 5% detected once. Sequenced here: CD4+ T cells sorted from PBMCs, sampled on the day of the yellow fever booster vaccination. The source of these receptors is a man between 18 and 35 years old who received the YFV17D yellow fever vaccine. CDR3s include the opening cysteine and the closing phenylalanine or tryptophan. The D gene is left open where the match is weak. Clone size, where shown, is once, few, many, or a class for clones that have expanded.

TRBV6-5	TRBD1	TRBJ2-7	few	CASSYTTGRDYEQYF	TGTGCCAGCAGTTATACGACAGGGCGTGACTACGAGCAGTACTTC
TRBV20-1	TRBD1	TRBJ1-5	many	CSAPTGGRSNQPQHF	TGCAGTGCTCCAACAGGGGGCCGTAGCAATCAGCCCCAGCATTTT
TRBV20-1	-	TRBJ2-1	-	CSARRRVEQFF	TGCAGTGCGCGTCGGAGGGTTGAGCAGTTCTTC
TRBV20-1	-	TRBJ2-1	-	CSATVATSYNEQFF	TGCAGTGCTACTGTAGCGACCTCCTACAATGAGCAGTTCTTC
TRBV7-6	TRBD1	TRBJ2-7	few	CASSLGPDRVGEQYF	TGTGCCAGCAGCTTAGGTCCGGACAGGGTCGGCGAGCAGTACTTC
TRBV20-1	-	TRBJ2-3	-	CSARDPPGADTQYF	TGCAGTGCTAGAGATCCCCCAGGCGCAGATACGCAGTATTTT
TRBV5-1	TRBD1	TRBJ2-7	-	CASSSTGQGLEQYF	TGCGCCAGCAGCTCGACGGGACAGGGGCTAGAGCAGTACTTC
TRBV7-9	TRBD1	TRBJ2-1	many	CASSLAQGDYNEQFF	TGTGCCAGCAGCTTAGCCCAGGGGGACTACAATGAGCAGTTCTTC
TRBV2	TRBD1	TRBJ2-1	-	CASTGPGTGSSYNEQFF	TGTGCCAGCACCGGTCCCGGGACAGGGAGCTCCTACAATGAGCAGTTCTTC
TRBV7-7	TRBD1	TRBJ1-1	many	CASRSRGGDTEAFF	TGTGCTAGCAGGTCCAGGGGGGGAGACACTGAAGCTTTCTTT
TRBV20-1	-	TRBJ2-2	few	CSASRGAGAGELFF	TGCAGTGCTAGCCGGGGGGCCGGTGCCGGGGAGCTGTTTTTT
TRBV7-2	TRBD2	TRBJ2-3	-	CASSLGLAGTSTDTQYF	TGTGCCAGCAGCCTGGGACTAGCGGGGACCTCCACAGATACGCAGTATTTT
TRBV20-1	-	TRBJ2-7	many	CSARHPRGRYEQYF	TGCAGTGCTAGACACCCCAGGGGCCGGTACGAGCAGTACTTC
TRBV9	TRBD1	TRBJ2-3	-	CASETGGGTDTQYF	TGTGCCAGCGAGACAGGGGGCGGAACAGATACGCAGTATTTT
TRBV7-9	-	TRBJ2-6	many	CASSSSPGVSGANVLTF	TGTGCCAGCAGCTCTAGTCCCGGAGTCTCTGGGGCCAACGTCCTGACTTTC
TRBV18	TRBD1	TRBJ2-7	-	CASSPASGQGTYEQYF	TGTGCCAGCTCACCCGCATCAGGACAGGGGACCTACGAGCAGTACTTC
TRBV6-2/TRBV6-3	TRBD1	TRBJ2-1	many	CASNPAGTGGYNEQFF	TGTGCCAGCAACCCTGCCGGGACAGGGGGCTACAATGAGCAGTTCTTC
TRBV6-1	-	TRBJ1-1	many	CASSEVYAGGAAFF	TGTGCCAGCAGTGAAGTCTATGCGGGAGGGGCAGCTTTCTTT
TRBV3-1	TRBD2	TRBJ2-7	many	CASSPPGLAVYEQYF	TGTGCCAGCAGCCCCCCGGGACTAGCGGTCTACGAGCAGTACTTC
TRBV7-9	TRBD1	TRBJ1-3	many	CASRTGTGGSGNTIYF	TGTGCCTCACGCACGGGGACAGGGGGCTCTGGAAACACCATATATTTT
TRBV7-2	-	TRBJ2-3	many	CASSKPTTDTQYF	TGTGCCAGCAGCAAGCCGACAACAGATACGCAGTATTTT
TRBV5-1	-	TRBJ2-3	-	CASSLMRGGTDTQYF	TGCGCCAGCAGCTTGATGCGGGGCGGCACAGATACGCAGTATTTT
TRBV9	TRBD1	TRBJ1-2	few	CASSVRGGGYTF	TGTGCCAGCAGCGTCAGGGGGGGAGGCTACACCTTC
TRBV7-2	-	TRBJ2-3	few	CASSLARATDTQYF	TGTGCCAGCAGCTTGGCCAGGGCCACAGATACGCAGTATTTT
TRBV20-1	TRBD2	TRBJ2-1	many	CSAPGLAGPYNEQFF	TGCAGTGCTCCGGGACTAGCGGGCCCCTACAATGAGCAGTTCTTC
TRBV7-2	-	TRBJ2-5	many	CASSLANQETQYF	TGTGCCAGCAGCTTAGCGAACCAAGAGACCCAGTACTTC
TRBV12-3/TRBV12-4	-	TRBJ1-2	-	CASTPGGVRGYTF	TGTGCCAGCACTCCTGGGGGGGTCCGGGGCTACACCTTC
TRBV7-2	TRBD2	TRBJ2-7	many	CASSLAGAGGVYEQYF	TGTGCCAGCAGCTTAGCAGGAGCGGGGGGGGTCTACGAGCAGTACTTC
TRBV4-2	TRBD2	TRBJ2-1	few	CASSPGGGFGNEQFF	TGTGCCAGCAGCCCCGGCGGGGGTTTTGGGAATGAGCAGTTCTTC
TRBV7-9	-	TRBJ1-4	-	CASSLSEGEKLFF	TGTGCCAGCAGCTTATCCGAGGGCGAAAAACTGTTTTTT
TRBV5-4	TRBD2	TRBJ2-3	few	CASSPAGGGYTDTQYF	TGTGCCAGCAGCCCAGCGGGGGGGGGCTACACAGATACGCAGTATTTT
TRBV4-2	-	TRBJ2-2	-	CASSQEWRSGTGELFF	TGTGCCAGCAGCCAAGAGTGGAGGTCGGGCACCGGGGAGCTGTTTTTT
TRBV14	TRBD2	TRBJ2-1	few	CASSHLSGGIYNEQFF	TGTGCCAGCAGCCACCTCAGCGGGGGGATCTACAATGAGCAGTTCTTC
TRBV7-3	TRBD2	TRBJ2-3	few	CASSFSGGPDTQYF	TGTGCCAGCAGCTTTAGCGGGGGGCCGGATACGCAGTATTTT
TRBV20-1	-	TRBJ1-4	-	CSAPAGGADEKLFF	TGCAGTGCCCCGGCGGGGGGCGCGGATGAAAAACTGTTTTTT
TRBV7-2	-	TRBJ2-7	-	CASGGTAVYEQYF	TGTGCCAGCGGCGGGACGGCCGTCTACGAGCAGTACTTC
TRBV12-3/TRBV12-4	TRBD1	TRBJ1-2	-	CASSQTGGNGYTF	TGTGCCAGCAGTCAGACAGGGGGCAATGGCTACACCTTC
TRBV11-3	-	TRBJ2-1	few	CASSLRALGEQFF	TGTGCCAGCAGCCTTCGTGCGTTGGGTGAGCAGTTCTTC